There are a few counts of the clone carrying this T cell receptor (beta chain). Its antigen remains unidentified. This entry comes from a study of early T cells in non-severe SARS-CoV-2 infection. Study summary: Sequenced bulk RNA came from whole blood that was unsorted, and chains were unpaired. Broader study findings: VDJdb matching favored anti-spike CD8 responses, missing private and CD4 specificities.

The germline V and J ends were trimmed by 5 bases and 3 bases, with 14 bases remaining between them. CDR3 length: 14 residues. Individual cDNA molecules were tagged with unique molecular identifiers. TCRdb re-called the 5' RACE reads through MiXCR, storing one row per CDR3 protein. The sample contains about 110,000 distinct CDR3 sequences, about an eighth of which appear only once. The gene calls are TRBV12-3 or TRBV12-4 and TRBJ2-7; D ambiguous. The sequencing input was whole blood. The TCR was taken from an adult who was a healthcare worker with PCR-confirmed SARS-CoV-2 infection or an uninfected control (not recorded which). The CDR3 is CASSPTRIGYEQYF. The CDR3 DNA is TGTGCCAGCAGTCCTACGCGGATCGGCTACGAGCAGTACTTC.